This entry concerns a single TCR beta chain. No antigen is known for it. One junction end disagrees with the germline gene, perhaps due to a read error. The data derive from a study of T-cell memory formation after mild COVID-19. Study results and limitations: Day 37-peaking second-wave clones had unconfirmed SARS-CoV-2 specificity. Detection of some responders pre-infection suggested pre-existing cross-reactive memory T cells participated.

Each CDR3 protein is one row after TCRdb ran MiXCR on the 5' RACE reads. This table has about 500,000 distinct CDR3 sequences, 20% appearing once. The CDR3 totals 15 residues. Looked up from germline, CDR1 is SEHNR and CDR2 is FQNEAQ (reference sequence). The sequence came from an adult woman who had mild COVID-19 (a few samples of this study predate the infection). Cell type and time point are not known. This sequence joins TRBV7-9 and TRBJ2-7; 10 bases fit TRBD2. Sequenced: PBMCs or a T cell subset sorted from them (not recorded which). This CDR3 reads CASSQEPSGSYEQCF. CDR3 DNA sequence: TGTGCCAGCAGCCAGGAGCCTAGCGGGAGCTACGAGCAGTGCTTC.